This T cell receptor beta chain was profiled in a study of cytomegalovirus exposure and HLA in healthy donors. This clone was seen only a few times. Its antigen is not known. Assay: immunoSEQ multiplex PCR; the TCRdb copy retains only in-frame clones and omits some. The profile shows 150,000 to 200,000 clones, about 90% of them singletons. Notes on the study in general: Associated with cytomegalovirus, according to the listing, were 150 to 200 TCR beta chains. In vitro, a few CMV-associated chains proved specific for CMV antigens. The finding came from a later analysis; first-cohort TCR clusters tended to co-occur in the roughly 110 validation repertoires.

CDR3 length: 15 residues. The ends lost 3 bases at V and 6 bases at J; junction bases unmatched: 10. Germline values: CDR1 GTSNPN, CDR2 SVGIG (reference sequence). The chain links TRBV30 to TRBJ1-4; 7 bases are a match to TRBD1. This TCR derives from a woman aged 18-29 years in good health and CMV-seropositive. Sequencing used PBMCs. CDR3 sequence: CAWSVGLGTDEKLFF. The CDR3, as DNA: TGTGCCTGGAGCGTTGGTTTAGGGACAGATGAAAAACTGTTTTTT.